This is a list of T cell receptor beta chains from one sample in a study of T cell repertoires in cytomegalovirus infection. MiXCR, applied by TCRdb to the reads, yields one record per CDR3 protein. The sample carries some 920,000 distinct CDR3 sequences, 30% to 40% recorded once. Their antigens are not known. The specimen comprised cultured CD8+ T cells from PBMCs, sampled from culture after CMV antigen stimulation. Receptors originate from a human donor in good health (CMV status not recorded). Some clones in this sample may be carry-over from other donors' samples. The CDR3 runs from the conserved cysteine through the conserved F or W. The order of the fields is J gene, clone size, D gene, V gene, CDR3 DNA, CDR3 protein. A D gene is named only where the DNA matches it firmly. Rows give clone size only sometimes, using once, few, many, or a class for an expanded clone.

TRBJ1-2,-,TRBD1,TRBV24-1,TGTGCCACCAGTGTGGGGACAGGATGGTATGGCTACACCTTC,CATSVGTGWYGYTF
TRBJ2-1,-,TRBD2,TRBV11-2,TGTGCCAGCAGCACACGGACTAGCGGGGACAATGAGCAGTTCTTC,CASSTRTSGDNEQFF
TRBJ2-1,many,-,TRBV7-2,TGTGCCAGCAGCTTAACCGCAAGGGGCAATGAGCAGTTCTTC,CASSLTARGNEQFF
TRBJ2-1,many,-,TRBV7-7,TGTGCTAGCAGCTTAGCAGGGGAAAATGAGCAGTTCTTC,CASSLAGENEQFF
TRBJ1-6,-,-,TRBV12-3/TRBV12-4,TGTGCCAGCAGACCACAGACAGCCAATAATTCACCCCTCCACTTT,CASRPQTANNSPLHF
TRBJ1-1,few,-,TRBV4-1,TGCGCCAGCAGCCAAGATACACTACATGGTGCTGGCACTGAAGCTTTCTTT,CASSQDTLHGAGTEAFF
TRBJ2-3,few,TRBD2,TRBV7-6,TGTGCCAGCAGCTTTCGGGGGGGGCTCACAGATACGCAGTATTTT,CASSFRGGLTDTQYF
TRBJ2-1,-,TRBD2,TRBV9,TGTACCAGCAGCGTAAGTGGTAGCGGGGGGGCCCGGGAGCAGTTCTTC,CTSSVSGSGGAREQFF
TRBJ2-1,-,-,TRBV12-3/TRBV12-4,TGTGCCATCGAGACCCCACCGTACAATGAGCAGTTCTTC,CAIETPPYNEQFF
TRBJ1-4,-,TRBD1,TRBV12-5,TGTGCTAGTGCCTCCGGGGGACAGGTCGGGGAAAAACTGTTTTTT,CASASGGQVGEKLFF
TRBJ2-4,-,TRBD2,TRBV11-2,TGTGCCAGCAGCACGGGAGGTTTGGTTAAAAACATTCAGTACTTC,CASSTGGLVKNIQYF
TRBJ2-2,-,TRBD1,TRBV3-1,TGTGCCAGCAGGCCCGGGACAGGGGGCCCCGGGGAGCTGTTTTTT,CASRPGTGGPGELFF
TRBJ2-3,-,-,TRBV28,TGTGCCAGCAGTTTATATTCCGGGGGCGCAGACCCAGATACGCAGTATTTT,CASSLYSGGADPDTQYF
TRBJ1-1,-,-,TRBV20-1,TGCAGTGCTAGACCTAAGGGGCAGGGGATAACTGAAGCTTTCTTT,CSARPKGQGITEAFF
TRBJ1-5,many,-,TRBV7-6,TGTGCCAGCAGCCCGGCGGGGCAGCCCCAGCATTTT,CASSPAGQPQHF
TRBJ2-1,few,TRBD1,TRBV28,TGTGCCAGCAGTTCGACAGGGTGGGATGAGCAGTTCTTC,CASSSTGWDEQFF
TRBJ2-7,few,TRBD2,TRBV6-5,TGTGCCAGCAGTCCAAATCTACTAGCGAACTACGAGCAGTACTTC,CASSPNLLANYEQYF
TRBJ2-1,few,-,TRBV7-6,TGTGCCAGCAGCTTTTTTGGGGACAATGAGCAGTTCTTC,CASSFFGDNEQFF
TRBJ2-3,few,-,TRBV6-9,TGTGCCAGCCTCCAGCGCACAGATACGCAGTATTTT,CASLQRTDTQYF
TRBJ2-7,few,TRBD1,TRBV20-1,TGCAGTGCTAGAGACGGCAGGGGGTACGAGCAGTACTTC,CSARDGRGYEQYF
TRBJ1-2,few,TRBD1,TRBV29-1,TGCAGCGTTCCCCGACAGGGTAACTATGGCTACACCTTC,CSVPRQGNYGYTF
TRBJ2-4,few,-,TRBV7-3,TGTGCCAGCAGCTTAAATGGGGGGACCAAAAACATTCAGTACTTC,CASSLNGGTKNIQYF